The 27 T cell receptor beta chains reported below all come from one sample, sequenced in a study of T-cell memory formation after mild COVID-19. TCRdb reprocessed the 5' RACE reads with MiXCR, giving one entry per CDR3 protein. The sample lists fewer than 650,000 distinct CDR3 sequences, 17% occurring once. The sequenced material came from PBMCs or a T cell subset sorted from them (not recorded which). The receptors derive from an adult woman who had mild COVID-19 (a few samples of this study predate the infection). Cell type and time point are not known.

The chain combines TRBV7-6 with TRBJ2-1; 7 bases align to TRBD1. The germline V gene has CDR1 SGHVS and CDR2 FNYEAQ. V shed 5 bases and J 7 bases; nucleotides not matched to a gene: 11. This CDR3 has 15 residues. The CDR3 region has the DNA TGTGCCAGCAGCGACAGACAGGGCCCTATTAATGAGCAGTTCTTC. Amino acids: CASSDRQGPINEQFF.

As to this clonotype: The junction shows a germline mismatch at one end, possibly a read error. The chain couples TRBV15 to TRBJ1-3; 12 positions agree with TRBD1. Germline-derived CDR1 and CDR2 are LNHNV and YYDKDF (reference sequence). This CDR3 has 16 amino acids. The CDR3 nucleotides are TGTGCCACCAGTAGAGATGGGGACAGGGGGCGAAACACCATATATTTT. Amino acid sequence: CATSRDGDRGRNTIYF.

This clonotype was observed a few times. This rearrangement joins TRBV11-2 to TRBJ2-6, with D unclear. V lost 4 bases to trimming and J lost 0 bases, with 10 bases between them. CDR1 SGHAT and CDR2 FQNNGV come from the germline V gene. The CDR3 spans 16 residues. The CDR3 coding sequence is TGTGCCAGCAGCTCATCGACGGGCTCTGGGGCCAACGTCCTGACTTTC. This translates into CASSSSTGSGANVLTF.

In this sample, this clonotype turned up a few times. The genes are TRBV4-1 and TRBJ2-3; 8 nucleotides agree with TRBD2. CDR1 and CDR2 from the germline V gene are MGHRA and YSYEKL. The V segment lost 2 bases and the J segment 2 bases; nucleotides outside the gene matches: 12. CDR3 length equals 18 residues. In nucleotides, the CDR3 is TGCGCCAGCAGCCAATCAAATCAGCGGGGGCGGGCCACAGATACGCAGTATTTT. It encodes CASSQSNQRGRATDTQYF.

In this sample, this clonotype turned up a few times. The V and J genes are TRBV11-1 and TRBJ2-3; no clear D gene. The germline gives CDR1 SGHAT, CDR2 FQDESV (reference sequence). The V gene lost 8 bases and the J gene lost 0 bases, with 15 bases spanning the gap. The CDR3 runs to 15 residues. CDR3 bases: TGTGCCAGCGCGCTAGGAACCCCTAGCACAGATACGCAGTATTTT. The encoded protein is CASALGTPSTDTQYF.

The rearrangement joins TRBV15 to TRBJ1-2; 7 bases fit TRBD1. The germline gives CDR1 LNHNV, CDR2 YYDKDF (reference sequence). This CDR3 comprises 16 residues. The ends lost 0 bases at V and 6 bases at J; junction bases unmatched: 10. In nucleotides, the CDR3 is TGTGCCACCAGCAGAGAGAACGTAAGGGGACAGAATGGCTACACCTTC. Translation: CATSRENVRGQNGYTF. The full variable domain, completed using reference TRBV15 and TRBJ1-2, is DAMVIQNPRYQVTQFGKPVTLSCSQTLNHNVMYWYQQKSSQAPKLLFHYYDKDFNNEADTPDNFQSRRPNTSFCFLDIRSPGLGDTAMYLCATSRENVRGQNGYTFGSGTRLTVV.

The genes are TRBV3-1 and TRBJ1-1; 8 bases are shared with TRBD1. CDR1 is LGHDT and CDR2 is YNNKEL in the germline V gene (reference sequence). Germline trimming cut 3 bases from V and 4 bases from J; bases unmatched to any gene: 10. The CDR3 is 16 residues long. CDR3 coding DNA: TGTGCCAGCAGCCATCGTGGTCAGGGGGCAGGCACTGAAGCTTTCTTT. Amino acids: CASSHRGQGAGTEAFF.

This clonotype has just one count. The chain recombines TRBV10-3 with TRBJ1-2; D ambiguous. The ends were cut back, 2 bases at V and 4 bases at J, with 11 bases in the middle. Looked up from germline, CDR1 is ENHRY and CDR2 is SYGVKD. The CDR3 consists of 14 residues. The DNA of the CDR3 is TGTGCCATCAGTGAGCCGACACAGAGCTATGGCTACACCTTC. Translating gives CAISEPTQSYGYTF.

The rearrangement uses TRBV7-6 and TRBJ2-3; a weak D match, TRBD2 (6 bases). With 5 bases removed from V and 2 bases from J, the gap between germline ends came to 14 bases. Germline V gives CDR1 SGHVS, CDR2 FNYEAQ. CDR3 length: 15 residues. CDR3 nucleotide sequence: TGTGCCAGCAGCCCAAGCGGGTGGTCCACAGATACGCAGTATTTT. As protein: CASSPSGWSTDTQYF.

The chain links TRBV7-9 to TRBJ2-1; D may correspond to TRBD1 or TRBD2 (6 bases each). Germline V gives CDR1 SEHNR, CDR2 FQNEAQ (reference sequence). V was pared by 9 bases and J by 8 bases, with 17 bases between. This CDR3 spans 13 amino acids. The CDR3 sequence is CASKPPRGDEQFF. In DNA, the CDR3 is TGTGCCAGTAAACCTCCGAGGGGGGATGAGCAGTTCTTC.

The genes are TRBV29-1 and TRBJ1-1; TRBD1 might be the D (5 bases). CDR3 length equals 14 residues. CDR1 SQVTM and CDR2 ANQGSEA come from the germline V gene. V lost 3 bases and J lost 4, with 15 bases in between. CDR3 coding DNA: TGCAGCGTTGAGCCCTTAGGGGTTGGCACTGAAGCTTTCTTT. Residues: CSVEPLGVGTEAFF.

This clonotype has more than one count but fewer than ten. This sequence joins TRBV5-1 and TRBJ2-1; D is perhaps TRBD1 (7 bases). Between the trimmed V and J ends, which lost 3 bases and 9 bases, there was a span of 10 bases. Looked up from germline, CDR1 is SGHRS and CDR2 is YFSETQ. The CDR3 runs 12 residues. CDR3 loop: CASSSGGIEQFF. The CDR3 DNA reads TGCGCCAGCAGCTCAGGGGGGATTGAGCAGTTCTTC.

This clonotype was seen only a few times. J is TRBJ2-4 and V is TRBV5-1, with 7 bases fitting TRBD1. The CDR3 loop spans 14 amino acids. V lost 1 base to trimming and J lost 7 bases; unmatched junction nucleotides: 5. Germline V CDR1 and CDR2: SGHRS, YFSETQ. CDR3 in DNA: TGCGCCAGCAGCTTGTCCGGGACAGTTAACATTCAGTACTTC. Translating gives CASSLSGTVNIQYF.

This clonotype was observed a few times. The V gene is TRBV5-1, the J gene TRBJ2-1; D ambiguous. Looked up from germline, CDR1 is SGHRS and CDR2 is YFSETQ. V shed 0 bases and J shed 9 bases, with 7 bases lying between them. The CDR3 runs to 12 residues. CDR3 loop: CASSLDYGEQFF. In DNA form, the CDR3 reads TGCGCCAGCAGCTTGGATTACGGTGAGCAGTTCTTC. Complete variable domain (other parts from reference TRBV5-1 and TRBJ2-1): KAGVTQTPRYLIKTRGQQVTLSCSPISGHRSVSWYQQTPGQGLQFLFEYFSETQRNKGNFPGRFSGRQFSNSRSEMNVSTLELGDSALYLCASSLDYGEQFFGPGTRLTVL.

This clonotype turned up a few times. The CDR3 reads CASSSVLGRAHEQFF. CDR3 DNA: TGTGCCAGCAGCTCAGTTTTGGGGAGGGCCCATGAGCAGTTCTTC. The gene calls are TRBV7-6 and TRBJ2-1, with TRBD2 identical over 7 bases. Trimming took 4 bases from V and 8 from J; bases not matched to a gene: 11. The CDR3 consists of 15 residues. Germline CDR1 and CDR2: SGHVS and FNYEAQ.

This clonotype was seen a handful of times. This rearrangement joins TRBV5-6 to TRBJ2-2; possibly TRBD1 for D (6 bases). Germline CDR1 and CDR2: SGHDT and YYEEEE. Trimming cost V 0 bases and J 4 bases, with 13 bases left between them. The CDR3 is 16 residues long. The CDR3 nucleotides read TGTGCCAGCAGCTTGGGCAGGACAGTGGGCACCGGGGAGCTGTTTTTT. Translating it yields CASSLGRTVGTGELFF.

The chain employs TRBV11-2 and TRBJ2-5; D is ambiguous. Germline CDR1 SGHAT, CDR2 FQNNGV. V was shortened by 2 bases and J by 8 bases, with 9 bases between the two germline ends. The CDR3 covers 12 residues. The CDR3 region has the DNA TGTGCCAGCAGCTTACCCGACCGTACCCAGTACTTC. Its translation is CASSLPDRTQYF.

This clonotype was detected only a few times. The chain has TRBV7-2 and TRBJ2-1; 11 nucleotides match TRBD2. This CDR3 comprises 15 residues. Germline values: CDR1 SGHTA, CDR2 FQGNSA. V gave up 5 bases and J gave up 6 bases; unmatched junction bases: 6. CDR3 amino acids: CASSLGGTSGNEQFF. The CDR3 DNA sequence: TGTGCCAGCAGCCTAGGGGGGACTAGCGGCAATGAGCAGTTCTTC.

This chain joins TRBV6-6 and TRBJ1-1; maybe TRBD1 (5 bases). Germline V gene data show CDR1 as MNHNY and CDR2 as SVGAGI (reference sequence). V was shortened by 0 bases and J by 11 bases, with 13 bases between the two germline ends. CDR3 size: 13 residues. The CDR3 coding sequence is TGTGCCAGCAGTTACTCGAGGGGCCTCGGGGCTTTCTTT. Protein sequence: CASSYSRGLGAFF.

This clonotype was detected a few times. The genes are TRBV6-5 and TRBJ2-2, with D perhaps assigned TRBD1 or TRBD2 (5 bases each). Trimming removed 6 bases from V and 4 bases from J, with 15 bases in between. The V gene's germline CDR1 is MNHEY and CDR2 SVGAGI. The CDR3 length is 15 residues. DNA for the CDR3: TGTGCCAGCAGACCCGGGGACGGGCGCACCGGGGAGCTGTTTTTT. Amino acid sequence: CASRPGDGRTGELFF.

The sample holds a few counts of this clonotype. The rearrangement uses TRBV2 and TRBJ2-1; D is possibly TRBD2 (5 bases). This CDR3 is 15 amino acids long. With 2 bases removed from V and 3 bases from J, the gap between germline ends came to 11 bases. Germline CDR1 reads SNHLY; CDR2 reads FYNNEI. CDR3 residues: CASSEWGEGYNEQFF. The CDR3 DNA is TGTGCCAGCAGTGAATGGGGAGAAGGCTACAATGAGCAGTTCTTC.

This chain links TRBV7-3 with TRBJ2-5; D gene ambiguous. Between the trimmed V and J ends, which lost 1 base and 3 bases, there was a span of 12 bases. The CDR3 has 15 residues. From germline, CDR1 is SGHTA and CDR2 FQGTGA. CDR3 region: CASSLISGQEETQYF. CDR3 sequence (DNA): TGTGCCAGCAGCTTAATATCCGGCCAGGAAGAGACCCAGTACTTC.

This clonotype has just a few counts. V usage is TRBV7-2 and J usage is TRBJ1-1; TRBD1 matches 10 bases. The CDR3 is 15 amino acids. J was trimmed by 4 bases and V by 0 bases; bases with no gene match: 2. Germline-derived CDR1 and CDR2 are SGHTA and FQGNSA. CDR3 nucleotide sequence: TGTGCCAGCAGCTTAGCGCGGACAGGGGGCACTGAAGCTTTCTTT. Its translation: CASSLARTGGTEAFF.

Ten or more counts support this clonotype. The rearrangement joins TRBV11-3 to TRBJ2-1; TRBD2 agrees at 7 bases. Germline V CDR1 and CDR2: SGHNT, YENEEA. V shed 5 bases, J shed 9 bases, and the junction held 13 bases outside the gene matches. This CDR3 has 15 amino acids. The CDR3 DNA is TGTGCCAGCAGCCTGGGAGTCTTTGGGGGGGTTGAGCAGTTCTTC. Residues: CASSLGVFGGVEQFF.

In this sample, this clonotype turned up a few times. The chain couples TRBV14 to TRBJ2-3; D possibly corresponds to TRBD1 (6 bases). This CDR3 region has 15 residues. Germline V gene sequence: CDR1 SGHDN, CDR2 FVKESK. The V gene lost 3 bases and the J gene lost 0 bases, with 10 bases spanning the gap. The CDR3 DNA follows: TGTGCCAGCAGCCACAGGGGCTCTAGCACAGATACGCAGTATTTT. Translation: CASSHRGSSTDTQYF. The full variable domain, completed using reference TRBV14 and TRBJ2-3, is EAGVTQFPSHSVIEKGQTVTLRCDPISGHDNLYWYRRVMGKEIKFLLHFVKESKQDESGMPNNRFLAERTGGTYSTLKVQPAELEDSGVYFCASSHRGSSTDTQYFGPGTRLTVL.

In its sample, this clonotype was seen many times. This sequence joins TRBV5-5 and TRBJ2-5; 10 nucleotides match TRBD2. The CDR3 length is 16 residues. In germline, CDR1 is SGHKS, CDR2 YYEKEE (reference sequence). The V segment lost 5 bases and the J segment 0 bases; nucleotides outside the gene matches: 7. CDR3 nucleotide sequence: TGTGCCAGCAGTTATTATAGCGGGAGGTACCAAGAGACCCAGTACTTC. Protein sequence: CASSYYSGRYQETQYF.

This clonotype is a singleton in its sample. The rearrangement uses TRBV13 and TRBJ1-2, with a weak D call TRBD1 (6 bases). V was trimmed by 0 bases and J by 2 bases, leaving 13 bases between them. This CDR3 has 16 residues. The germline V gene encodes CDR1 PRHDT and CDR2 FYEKMQ (reference sequence). CDR3 sequence reads: CASSLGLPDRNYGYTF. CDR3 bases: TGTGCCAGCAGCTTAGGCCTTCCGGACAGAAACTATGGCTACACCTTC.